The 14 T cell receptor beta chains given below trace back to one sample, sequenced in a study of a mutant IDH1 vaccine in newly diagnosed glioma. Stated time point: baseline, week 1 (first vaccination visit). The treatment here: pre-vaccination baseline after standard-of-care therapy. The protocol was immunoSEQ multiplex PCR, while the TCRdb copy is restricted to in-frame clones and leaves out a portion. The sample comprises 85,000 to 100,000 clones, over 75% of which are singletons, and less than 8.5% rests with the top ten. The sequenced sample was PBMCs, obtained from a glioma patient treated with radiotherapy, temozolomide or both. Receptors originate from a man in his forties or fifties with glioma.

This chain joins TRBV7-9 and TRBJ2-3; D is ambiguous. V gave up 5 bases and J gave up 2 bases, with 14 bases separating them. This CDR3 region has 15 residues. Germline CDR1 is SEHNR and CDR2 is FQNEAQ (reference sequence). CDR3 sequence: CASSRTESSTDTQYF. The CDR3 nucleotides read TGTGCCAGCAGCCGCACCGAGTCTTCCACAGATACGCAGTATTTT.

The rearrangement links TRBV10-1 to TRBJ2-5; either TRBD1 or TRBD2 may supply D (5 bases each). The CDR3 runs 12 residues. Germline CDR1 and CDR2: WNHNN and SYGVQD (reference sequence). V was pared by 5 bases and J by 5 bases, with 9 bases between. CDR3: CASSRGTETQYF. Here the CDR3 DNA reads TGCGCCAGCAGTCGAGGGACGGAGACCCAGTACTTC.

The rearrangement joins TRBV7-2 to TRBJ1-5; possibly TRBD1 for D (5 bases). CDR1 SGHTA and CDR2 FQGNSA come from the germline V gene. Trimming took 4 bases from V and 6 from J, leaving 10 bases between them. This CDR3 contains 13 residues. The CDR3 here is CASSSGAVQPQHF. In DNA form, the CDR3 reads TGTGCCAGCAGCTCCGGGGCTGTTCAGCCCCAGCATTTT.

The gene calls are TRBV28 and TRBJ1-2; D may be TRBD1 (5 bases). The germline V gene has CDR1 MDHEN and CDR2 SYDVKM. The V gene lost 5 bases and the J gene lost 2 bases, with 21 bases spanning the gap. The CDR3 spans 17 residues. The CDR3 is CASSRRVGAGKNYGYTF. In DNA, the CDR3 is TGTGCCAGCAGTCGAAGGGTTGGGGCAGGGAAGAACTATGGCTACACCTTC.

This clone was picked up one time. The rearrangement links TRBV28 to TRBJ1-1; 9 bases map to TRBD1. Germline lookup yields CDR1 MDHEN and CDR2 SYDVKM. The CDR3 sequence is 15 residues long. The V segment lost 5 bases and the J segment 4 bases; nucleotides outside the gene matches: 8. The CDR3 here is CASSPNRGLGTEAFF. The CDR3 nucleotides read TGTGCCAGCAGTCCAAACAGGGGGCTCGGCACTGAAGCTTTCTTT.

This clone came up a few times. CDR3: CASSLPQDRGRCTF. The CDR3 region has the DNA TGTGCCAGCAGCTTACCCCAAGACAGGGGAAGGTGCACCTTC. This rearrangement joins TRBV11-1 to TRBJ1-2; 8 bases fit TRBD1. Trimming at V came to 2 bases and at J to 13 bases, leaving 12 bases not matched to a gene. The CDR3 length is 14 residues. Germline CDR1 SGHAT, CDR2 FQDESV (reference sequence).

This clone was found once. The chain joins TRBV15 to TRBJ2-2; D is ambiguous. The V end was cut by 0 bases, the J end by 4 bases, with 9 bases between. Germline V gene lookup returns CDR1 LNHNV and CDR2 YYDKDF (reference sequence). There are 15 residues in the CDR3. The CDR3 DNA is TGTGCCACCAGCAGAGATAATAAGGCCACCGGGGAGCTGTTTTTT. Translating it yields CATSRDNKATGELFF.

V gene TRBV9 combines with J gene TRBJ1-2, with 7 bases that match TRBD1. The germline gives CDR1 SGDLS, CDR2 YYNGEE. V trimming: 3 bases; J trimming: 2 bases; junction bases outside the gene matches: 7. This CDR3 comprises 15 residues. CDR3 amino acids: CASSETGVANYGYTF. In DNA form, the CDR3 reads TGTGCCAGCAGCGAAACAGGGGTTGCAAACTATGGCTACACCTTC.

The J gene is TRBJ2-3, the V gene TRBV2; D remains ambiguous. The germline V gene encodes CDR1 SNHLY and CDR2 FYNNEI. The CDR3 is 14 amino acids. V lost 5 bases and J lost 0, with 9 bases in between. CDR3 DNA: TGTGCCAGCAGTCCCTCAGCTAGCACAGATACGCAGTATTTT. Its translation: CASSPSASTDTQYF.

The chain joins TRBV23-1 to TRBJ2-7; the D gene is possibly TRBD2 (5 bases). TRBV23-1 has ORF status, its function being uncertain. Trimming removed 6 bases at V and 3 bases at J, with 15 bases between. The CDR3 is 14 residues long. This CDR3 is CASRRTLANYEQYF. DNA for the CDR3: TGCGCCAGCAGACGGACCCTAGCTAACTACGAGCAGTACTTC.

V and J are TRBV7-9 and TRBJ2-7; D gene ambiguous. Trimming removed 5 bases at V and 6 bases at J, with 8 bases between. The CDR3 is 11 amino acids. The germline gives CDR1 SEHNR, CDR2 FQNEAQ (reference sequence). CDR3 amino acids: CASSIGREQYF. Written as DNA, the CDR3 is TGTGCCAGCAGCATAGGACGCGAGCAGTACTTC.

The count of this clone is one. J is TRBJ1-6 and V is TRBV6-5, with D possibly TRBD1 on 6 matching bases. The CDR3 extends over 15 amino acids. The V gene lost 4 bases and the J gene lost 7 bases, with 14 bases spanning the gap. The germline CDR1 and CDR2 sequences are MNHEY and SVGAGI. CDR3 nucleotide sequence: TGTGCCAGCAGTTCCCTCGGGGGGCGGAATTCACCCCTCCACTTT. It specifies CASSSLGGRNSPLHF.

This clone turned up a few times. This rearrangement joins TRBV5-6 to TRBJ2-5, with 9 bases identical to TRBD2. V was pared by 3 bases and J by 2 bases, with 5 bases of the junction left unmatched. The CDR3 covers 15 residues. Germline loops: CDR1 SGHDT, CDR2 YYEEEE. CDR3 sequence (DNA): TGTGCCAGCAGCTGGTTTAGCGGGAGACAAGAGACCCAGTACTTC. Translated: CASSWFSGRQETQYF.

The rearrangement joins TRBV11-3 to TRBJ2-7; TRBD1 agrees at 9 bases. CDR1 is SGHNT and CDR2 is YENEEA in the germline V gene. The CDR3 runs to 14 residues. With V trimmed by 5 bases and J by 9 bases, 11 bases remained unmatched. DNA of the CDR3: TGTGCCAGCAGCCCCATCCTGGACAGGGGAGCGCAGTACTTC. This codes for CASSPILDRGAQYF.